These 29 T cell receptor beta chains were all obtained from the same sample, sequenced in a study of T cells in Graves' hyperthyroidism and ophthalmopathy. Authors of the study amplified TCR beta CDR3 regions from RNA transcripts. HTBI primers drove first-round RT-PCR of the TCR CDR3. TCRdb reprocessed the multiplex PCR reads via MiXCR and lists one record per CDR3 protein. The repertoire holds around 500,000 distinct CDR3 sequences, 16% seen once, with 25% to 30% in the top ten. What was sequenced was blood. Receptor source: a woman aged 25 to 39 with Graves' ophthalmopathy.

This clonotype was seen ten or more times. The chain links TRBV5-6 to TRBJ1-6, with D unclear. CDR1 and CDR2 (germline): SGHDT, YYEEEE. This CDR3 comprises 14 residues. Deletions cut 4 bases from V and 14 bases from J, with 19 bases between. The CDR3 coding sequence is TGTGCCAGCAGCGAGGACGGGTCTGTTAGGGCCCTCCACTTT. Its translation is CASSEDGSVRALHF.

This clonotype was seen repeatedly, ten times or more. The gene calls are TRBV29-1 and TRBJ2-5, with D possibly matching TRBD2 (6 bases). Germline CDR1 reads SQVTM; CDR2 reads ANQGSEA. This CDR3 region has 14 residues. The V gene lost 6 bases and the J gene lost 5 bases, with 19 bases spanning the gap. As DNA, the CDR3 is TGCAGCGTGGAGAAACGGGTTGGAGGGGAGACCCAGTACTTC. This codes for CSVEKRVGGETQYF.

This chain joins TRBV7-9 and TRBJ2-3; TRBD2 matches 9 bases. This CDR3 is built from 15 residues. Germline assignment: CDR1 SEHNR and CDR2 FQNEAQ (reference sequence). J gave up 6 bases and V 3 bases, and 7 bases lay outside the gene matches. CDR3 nucleotide sequence: TGTGCCAGCAGCTTGCTAGCGGGACGGGGGGATACGCAGTATTTT. Encoded protein: CASSLLAGRGDTQYF.

This clonotype came up a few times. The chain employs TRBV7-9 and TRBJ2-1; 10 bases fit TRBD2. The germline V gene encodes CDR1 SEHNR and CDR2 FQNEAQ (reference sequence). The CDR3 is made up of 16 amino acids. Germline trimming cut 1 base from V and 9 bases from J; bases unmatched to any gene: 9. CDR3 coding DNA: TGTGCCAGCAGCTTAGTGCCGGGGCTAGCGGGAGTTGAGCAGTTCTTC. Amino acids: CASSLVPGLAGVEQFF.

The rearrangement links TRBV9 to TRBJ2-3; 12 nucleotides line up with TRBD2. In germline, CDR1 is SGDLS, CDR2 YYNGEE. The V segment lost 0 bases and the J segment 5 bases; nucleotides outside the gene matches: 7. CDR3 size: 17 residues. CDR3 region: CASSVGGLAGGGDTQYF. DNA for the CDR3: TGTGCCAGCAGCGTAGGGGGGCTAGCGGGAGGGGGAGATACGCAGTATTTT. Variable domain in full (rest from reference TRBV9 and TRBJ2-3): DSGVTQTPKHLITATGQRVTLRCSPRSGDLSVYWYQQSLDQGLQFLIQYYNGEERAKGNILERFSAQQFPDLHSELNLSSLELGDSALYFCASSVGGLAGGGDTQYFGPGTRLTVL.

The chain couples TRBV6-1 to TRBJ2-7; perhaps TRBD1 as D (5 bases). Germline CDR1 reads MNHNS; CDR2 reads SASEGT. Trimming left V 6 bases short and J 5 bases short, with 11 bases between. The CDR3 is 12 residues long. CDR3 nucleotide sequence: TGTGCCAGCAGCCAGGGTTTGGACGAGCAGTACTTC. It codes for CASSQGLDEQYF.

This clonotype has ten or more counts. This chain joins TRBV20-1 and TRBJ2-5; 10 nucleotides line up with TRBD1. CDR1 and CDR2 from the germline V gene are DFQATT and SNEGSKA (reference sequence). The CDR3 sequence is 14 residues long. V lost 8 bases and J lost 5; bases outside the gene matches: 11. The CDR3 DNA reads as TGCAGTTACCTCCGGGACAGGGGTGTGGAGACCCAGTACTTC. Its translation is CSYLRDRGVETQYF.

This clonotype occurred many times. This chain connects TRBV2 to TRBJ2-1, with unresolved D. The CDR3 contains 13 residues. The ends were cut back, 3 bases at V and 2 bases at J, with 5 bases in the middle. The germline gives CDR1 SNHLY, CDR2 FYNNEI. The CDR3 sequence is CASSERAYNEQFF. DNA of the CDR3: TGTGCCAGCAGTGAGCGTGCCTACAATGAGCAGTTCTTC. Complete variable domain (other parts from reference TRBV2 and TRBJ2-1): EPEVTQTPSHQVTQMGQEVILRCVPISNHLYFYWYRQILGQKVEFLVSFYNNEISEKSEIFDDQFSVERPDGSNFTLKIRSTKLEDSAMYFCASSERAYNEQFFGPGTRLTVL.

The chain couples TRBV18 to TRBJ1-2, with a tentative D call TRBD1 (6 bases). Deletions cut 6 bases from V and 6 bases from J, with 20 bases between. This CDR3 has 15 amino acids. CDR1 is KGHSH and CDR2 is LQKENI in the germline V gene. The DNA of the CDR3 is TGTGCCAGCTCGCCCCGACAGGCAAAAGAGGATGGCTACACCTTC. Residues: CASSPRQAKEDGYTF. The full variable domain, with the rest looked up from reference TRBV18 and TRBJ1-2, is NAGVMQNPRHLVRRRGQEARLRCSPMKGHSHVYWYRQLPEEGLKFMVYLQKENIIDESGMPKERFSAEFPKEGPSILRIQQVVRGDSAAYFCASSPRQAKEDGYTFGSGTRLTVV.

The chain carries TRBV12-3 or TRBV12-4 and TRBJ2-1, with TRBD1 identical over 8 bases. With 5 bases clipped from V and 7 bases from J, the junction kept 4 bases outside the gene matches. The CDR3 runs 13 residues. The CDR3 sequence: CASSPGTGNEQFF. The DNA of the CDR3 is TGTGCCAGCAGTCCCGGGACAGGTAATGAGCAGTTCTTC.

This clonotype has a handful of counts. With a much larger clone just one base away, this may be a read error. This chain uses TRBV30 with TRBJ2-7, with a weak D call TRBD1 (5 bases). The CDR3 totals 13 residues. V was shortened by 0 bases and J by 4 bases, with 10 bases between the two germline ends. Germline V gives CDR1 GTSNPN, CDR2 SVGIG (reference sequence). CDR3 sequence: CAWSVDSLYEQYF. CDR3 bases: TGTGCCTGGAGTGTTGACAGCCTATACGAGCAGTACTTC.

There are many counts of this clonotype. The chain combines TRBV20-1 with TRBJ2-7; 10 nucleotides align to TRBD2. This CDR3 has 17 amino acids. The germline V gene has CDR1 DFQATT and CDR2 SNEGSKA (reference sequence). V trimming: 7 bases; J trimming: 0 bases; junction bases outside the gene matches: 15. This chain's CDR3 is CSVTSGNAGRSSYEQYF. CDR3 nucleotides: TGCAGTGTTACTAGCGGGAATGCCGGCAGGAGCTCCTACGAGCAGTACTTC.

J is TRBJ1-5 and V is TRBV3-1; TRBD1 might be the D (6 bases). Germline CDR1 is LGHDT and CDR2 is YNNKEL (reference sequence). V lost 4 bases, J lost 6 bases, and 16 bases lay in between. The CDR3 is 15 amino acids. DNA of the CDR3: TGTGCCAGCAGCCCGGGTCCAGGGGTAGGTCAGCCCCAGCATTTT. Residues: CASSPGPGVGQPQHF.

The chain has TRBV19 and TRBJ1-1; 7 nucleotides agree with TRBD1. The germline V gene has CDR1 LNHDA and CDR2 SQIVND (reference sequence). Trimming took 4 bases from V and 0 from J; bases not matched to a gene: 5. The CDR3 has 15 amino acids. The CDR3 DNA follows: TGTGCCAGTAGTACGGGACAGTTCTTGAACACTGAAGCTTTCTTT. It translates to CASSTGQFLNTEAFF.

This clonotype was counted between two and nine times. The chain joins TRBV5-1 to TRBJ2-3, with 8 bases that match TRBD1. Germline lookup yields CDR1 SGHRS and CDR2 YFSETQ. This CDR3 contains 19 residues. With V trimmed by 6 bases and J by 4 bases, 22 bases remained unmatched. The CDR3 DNA sequence: TGCGCCAGCACTCCCACTGCCCTCCGGGACAGGCCACACCCAGATACGCAGTATTTT. Translated, it gives CASTPTALRDRPHPDTQYF.

A note on this clonotype: Just one base apart from a much larger clone, this may be a read error. The J gene is TRBJ1-4, the V gene TRBV2; unclear D gene. The CDR3 loop spans 13 amino acids. CDR1 is SNHLY, CDR2 FYNNEI, per germline. V gave up 5 bases and J gave up 7 bases, with 11 bases separating them. In nucleotides, the CDR3 is TGTGCCAGCAGTCCGGGTACCCCTGAAAAACTGTTTTTT. Protein: CASSPGTPEKLFF.

This clonotype appeared a few times. This chain links TRBV28 with TRBJ2-7; TRBD2 might be the D (5 bases). CDR1 is MDHEN and CDR2 is SYDVKM in the germline V gene. V lost 6 bases and J lost 2, with 14 bases in between. The CDR3 spans 14 residues. This chain's CDR3 is CASSLHGKTYEQYF. The CDR3 nucleotides are TGTGCCAGCAGCCTGCACGGGAAAACCTACGAGCAGTACTTC.

As for this clonotype: This may arise from a read error, as a much more abundant clone is one base away. This chain joins TRBV7-2 and TRBJ2-6, with D hard to call. The germline V and J ends were trimmed by 5 bases and 0 bases, with 8 bases remaining between them. The CDR3 spans 15 residues. Germline loops: CDR1 SGHTA, CDR2 FQGNSA. The CDR3 spells CASSPPSSGANVLTF. The CDR3 bases are TGTGCCAGCAGCCCGCCTAGCTCTGGGGCCAACGTCCTGACTTTC.

The chain has TRBV2 and TRBJ2-2, with 11 bases matching TRBD2. The CDR3 sequence is 17 residues long. The trim removed 5 bases at V and 3 bases at J, leaving 8 bases unmatched. CDR1 and CDR2 (germline): SNHLY, FYNNEI. The CDR3 sequence: CASSTTSGAADTGELFF. CDR3 nucleotide sequence: TGTGCCAGCAGTACGACTAGCGGGGCGGCGGACACCGGGGAGCTGTTTTTT. The full variable domain, in which reference TRBV2 and TRBJ2-2 provide the parts outside the CDR3, is EPEVTQTPSHQVTQMGQEVILRCVPISNHLYFYWYRQILGQKVEFLVSFYNNEISEKSEIFDDQFSVERPDGSNFTLKIRSTKLEDSAMYFCASSTTSGAADTGELFFGEGSRLTVL.

This clonotype showed up just a few times. The rearrangement links TRBV6-1 to TRBJ2-1, with D perhaps being TRBD1 or TRBD2 (5 bases each). The CDR3 sequence is 16 residues long. Trimming removed 5 bases at V and 2 bases at J, with 16 bases between. Per germline, CDR1 MNHNS and CDR2 SASEGT. CDR3 sequence reads: CASSWLPRDAYNEQFF. In DNA form, the CDR3 reads TGTGCCAGCAGTTGGTTACCCCGGGACGCCTACAATGAGCAGTTCTTC.

This chain joins TRBV28 and TRBJ2-7; 7 positions agree with TRBD1. Germline V gene lookup returns CDR1 MDHEN and CDR2 SYDVKM. V was pared by 6 bases and J by 10 bases, with 12 bases of the junction left unmatched. The CDR3 has 13 residues. CDR3 in DNA: TGTGCCAGCAGATTGACAGGGCTAACAGGCCAGTACTTC. Its protein product is CASRLTGLTGQYF.

In its sample, this clonotype was seen many times. The chain combines TRBV5-1 with TRBJ2-3; D gene ambiguous. The germline gives CDR1 SGHRS, CDR2 YFSETQ. The CDR3 has 15 amino acids. V gave up 5 bases and J gave up 2 bases, with 15 bases separating them. The CDR3 nucleotides read TGCGCCAGCAGGCAGCTGGACCCCCTCACAGATACGCAGTATTTT. Protein sequence: CASRQLDPLTDTQYF.

The rearrangement joins TRBV19 to TRBJ2-1, with TRBD1 matching over 8 bases. The CDR3 contains 16 residues. Per germline, CDR1 LNHDA and CDR2 SQIVND (reference sequence). The V gene end was trimmed by 2 bases and the J gene end by 9 bases; junction bases not matched to a gene: 12. The CDR3 coding sequence is TGTGCCAGTAGTATATCATGGAGGCAGGGGGCCAGTGAGCAGTTCTTC. Protein: CASSISWRQGASEQFF.

The chain joins TRBV7-7 to TRBJ2-1, with 11 bases identical to TRBD1. V lost 4 bases and J lost 5; bases outside the gene matches: 7. CDR3 length: 16 amino acids. Germline V gives CDR1 SSHAT, CDR2 FNYEAQ (reference sequence). CDR3 bases: TGTGCCAGCAGCTCACCGGGACAGGGGGTGAACAATGAGCAGTTCTTC. Residues: CASSSPGQGVNNEQFF.

There are many counts of this clonotype. The J gene is TRBJ2-1, the V gene TRBV4-1; 12 bases line up with TRBD1. The V gene's germline CDR1 is MGHRA and CDR2 YSYEKL. V shed 0 bases and J 7 bases; nucleotides not matched to a gene: 22. This CDR3 is built from 22 residues. CDR3 in DNA: TGCGCCAGCAGCCAAGACAGGCTTACGGGGACAGGGGGCCCCCTGACCGGAAATGAGCAGTTCTTC. This translates into CASSQDRLTGTGGPLTGNEQFF.

In its sample, this clonotype was seen a few times. The V gene is TRBV9, the J gene TRBJ2-3; TRBD2 matches 10 bases. Per germline, CDR1 SGDLS and CDR2 YYNGEE. This CDR3 comprises 16 residues. Unmatched junction bases numbered 5, after V lost 4 bases and J lost 0 bases. CDR3 region: CASSITSGASTDTQYF. DNA for the CDR3: TGTGCCAGCAGCATCACTAGCGGGGCTAGCACAGATACGCAGTATTTT.

There are a few counts of this clonotype. The chain combines TRBV28 with TRBJ1-2; D unclear. This CDR3 spans 15 amino acids. Deletions cut 6 bases from V and 2 bases from J, with 16 bases between. Germline V gene lookup returns CDR1 MDHEN and CDR2 SYDVKM. CDR3 residues: CASSFEWSGNYGYTF. The DNA of the CDR3 is TGTGCCAGCAGCTTTGAGTGGTCCGGGAACTATGGCTACACCTTC.

This clonotype was detected many times. The chain employs TRBV5-1 and TRBJ1-4; D not certain. The CDR3 is made up of 13 amino acids. Germline CDR1 SGHRS, CDR2 YFSETQ. Trimming left V 0 bases short and J 5 bases short, with 5 bases between. The CDR3 loop is CASSLGPNEKLFF. In DNA form, the CDR3 reads TGCGCCAGCAGCTTGGGCCCGAATGAAAAACTGTTTTTT. Full variable domain (rest looked up from reference TRBV5-1 and TRBJ1-4): KAGVTQTPRYLIKTRGQQVTLSCSPISGHRSVSWYQQTPGQGLQFLFEYFSETQRNKGNFPGRFSGRQFSNSRSEMNVSTLELGDSALYLCASSLGPNEKLFFGSGTQLSVL.

The chain is built from TRBV30 and TRBJ2-7; D may be TRBD1 or TRBD2 (7 bases each). Germline values: CDR1 GTSNPN, CDR2 SVGIG (reference sequence). The CDR3 is 18 amino acids. Trimming took off 1 base at V and 2 bases at J, with 24 bases between the two ends. CDR3 amino acids: CAWSAKGIQGGVTYEQYF. The CDR3 DNA reads as TGTGCCTGGAGTGCGAAGGGAATTCAGGGGGGGGTTACCTACGAGCAGTACTTC.